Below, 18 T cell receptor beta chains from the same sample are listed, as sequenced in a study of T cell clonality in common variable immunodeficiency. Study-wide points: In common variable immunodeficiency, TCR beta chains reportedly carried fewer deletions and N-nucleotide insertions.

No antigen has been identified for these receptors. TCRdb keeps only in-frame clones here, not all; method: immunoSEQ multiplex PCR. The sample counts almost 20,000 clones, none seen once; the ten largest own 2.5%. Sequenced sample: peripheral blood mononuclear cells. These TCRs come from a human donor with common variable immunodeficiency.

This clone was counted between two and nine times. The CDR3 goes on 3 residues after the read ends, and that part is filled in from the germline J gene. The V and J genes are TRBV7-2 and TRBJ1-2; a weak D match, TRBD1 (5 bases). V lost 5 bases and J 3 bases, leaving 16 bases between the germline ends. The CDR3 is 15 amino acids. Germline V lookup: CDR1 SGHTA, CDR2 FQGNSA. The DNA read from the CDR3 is TGTGCCAGCAGCCGGGGGTTCGGACGGGACTATGGC. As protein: CASSRGFGRDYG. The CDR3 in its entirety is CASSRGFGRDYGYTF.

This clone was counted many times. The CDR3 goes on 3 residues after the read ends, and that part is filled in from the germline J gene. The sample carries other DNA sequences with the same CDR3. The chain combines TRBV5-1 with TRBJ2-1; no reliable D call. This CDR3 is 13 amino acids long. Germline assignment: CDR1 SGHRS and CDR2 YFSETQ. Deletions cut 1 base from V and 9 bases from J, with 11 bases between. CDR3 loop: CASSLRVSVEQFF. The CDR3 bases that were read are TGCGCCAGCAGCTTGCGGGTTTCGGTTGAG.

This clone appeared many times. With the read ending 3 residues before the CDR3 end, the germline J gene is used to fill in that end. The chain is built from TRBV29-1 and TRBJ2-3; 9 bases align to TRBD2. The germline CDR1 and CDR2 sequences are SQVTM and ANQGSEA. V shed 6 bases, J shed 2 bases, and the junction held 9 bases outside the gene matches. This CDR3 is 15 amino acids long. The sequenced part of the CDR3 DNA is TGCAGCGTGACAAAGGCGGGAGGGCTCACAGATACG. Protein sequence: CSVTKAGGLTDT. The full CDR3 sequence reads CSVTKAGGLTDTQYF.

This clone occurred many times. The CDR3 sequence is CASGPGLAFTSGANVLTF. Partial CDR3 DNA: TGTGCCAGCGGCCCCGGACTAGCATTTACCTCTGGGGCCAACGTC. V and J are TRBV4-2 and TRBJ2-6, with 8 bases identical to TRBD2. The read is 3 residues too short to cover the CDR3 end, so that end is filled in from the germline J gene. Germline values: CDR1 LGHNA, CDR2 YNFKEQ. V was pared by 8 bases and J by 0 bases, with 12 bases of the junction left unmatched. This CDR3 has 18 residues.

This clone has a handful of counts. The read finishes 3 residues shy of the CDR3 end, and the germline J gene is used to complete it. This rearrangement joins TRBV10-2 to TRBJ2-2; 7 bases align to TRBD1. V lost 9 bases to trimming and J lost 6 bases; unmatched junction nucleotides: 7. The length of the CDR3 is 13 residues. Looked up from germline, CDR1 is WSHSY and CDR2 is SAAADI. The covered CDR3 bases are TGCGCCAGAACAGGGGCGCACGCCGGGGAG. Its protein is CARTGAHAGE. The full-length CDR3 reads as CARTGAHAGELFF.

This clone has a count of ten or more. The sequenced part of the CDR3 DNA is TGTGCCAGCAGTGGAGGAGGGGTTTGGGGCAATCAGCCC. This codes for CASSGGGVWGNQP. The entire CDR3 is CASSGGGVWGNQPQHF. The J gene is TRBJ1-5, the V gene TRBV2, with a possible D match to TRBD1 (5 bases). From the germline J gene comes the end of the CDR3, since the read stops 3 residues before it. The V end lost 4 bases, the J end lost 2 bases, and 15 bases lay between the germline ends. The germline gives CDR1 SNHLY, CDR2 FYNNEI. The CDR3 extends over 16 amino acids.

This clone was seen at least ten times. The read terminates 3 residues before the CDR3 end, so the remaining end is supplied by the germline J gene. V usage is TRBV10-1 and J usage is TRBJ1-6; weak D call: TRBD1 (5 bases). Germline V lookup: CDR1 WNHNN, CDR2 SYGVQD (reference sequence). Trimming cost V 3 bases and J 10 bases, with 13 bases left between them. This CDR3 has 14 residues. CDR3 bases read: TGCGCCAGCAGTGAAGGGGAGCTAAGATCACCC. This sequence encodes CASSEGELRSP. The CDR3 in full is CASSEGELRSPLHF.

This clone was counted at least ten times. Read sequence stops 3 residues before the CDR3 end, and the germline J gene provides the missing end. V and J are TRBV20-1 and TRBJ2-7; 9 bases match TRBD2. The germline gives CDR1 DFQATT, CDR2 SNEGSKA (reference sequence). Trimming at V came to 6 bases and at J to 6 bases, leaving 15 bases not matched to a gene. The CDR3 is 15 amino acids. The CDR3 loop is CSAHGSGSPGGEQYF. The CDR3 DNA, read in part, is TGCAGTGCCCACGGTAGCGGGAGTCCCGGGGGCGAG.

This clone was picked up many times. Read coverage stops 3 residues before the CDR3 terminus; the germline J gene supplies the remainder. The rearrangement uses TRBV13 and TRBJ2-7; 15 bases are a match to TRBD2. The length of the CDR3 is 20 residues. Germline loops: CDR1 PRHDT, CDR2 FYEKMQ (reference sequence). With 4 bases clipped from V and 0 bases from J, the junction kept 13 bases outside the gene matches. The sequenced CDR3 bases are TGTGCCAGCAGCTCACGCCGGACTAGCGGGAGGGCCGGGAGCTCCTACGAG. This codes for CASSSRRTSGRAGSSYE. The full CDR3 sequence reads CASSSRRTSGRAGSSYEQYF. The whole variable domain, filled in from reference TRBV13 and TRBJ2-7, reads AAGVIQSPRHLIKEKRETATLKCYPIPRHDTVYWYQQGPGQDPQFLISFYEKMQSDKGSIPDRFSAQQFSDYHSELNMSSLELGDSALYFCASSSRRTSGRAGSSYEQYFGPGTRLTVT.

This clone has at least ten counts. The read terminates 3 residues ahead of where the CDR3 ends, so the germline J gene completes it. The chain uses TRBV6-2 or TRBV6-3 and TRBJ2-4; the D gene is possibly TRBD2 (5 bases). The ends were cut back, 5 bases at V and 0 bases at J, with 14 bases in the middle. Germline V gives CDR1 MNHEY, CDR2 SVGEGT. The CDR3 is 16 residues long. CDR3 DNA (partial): TGTGCCAGCAGTGATAGACTATCCATAGCCAAAAACATT. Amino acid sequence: CASSDRLSIAKNI. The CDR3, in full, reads CASSDRLSIAKNIQYF.

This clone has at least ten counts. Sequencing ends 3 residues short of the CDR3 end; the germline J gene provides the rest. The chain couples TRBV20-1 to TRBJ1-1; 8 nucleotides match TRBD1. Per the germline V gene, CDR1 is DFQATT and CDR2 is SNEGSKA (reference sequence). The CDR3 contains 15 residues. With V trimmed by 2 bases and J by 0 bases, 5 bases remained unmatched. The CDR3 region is CSARQGAMLNTEAFF. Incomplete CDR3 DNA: TGCAGTGCTAGACAGGGGGCAATGCTGAACACTGAA.

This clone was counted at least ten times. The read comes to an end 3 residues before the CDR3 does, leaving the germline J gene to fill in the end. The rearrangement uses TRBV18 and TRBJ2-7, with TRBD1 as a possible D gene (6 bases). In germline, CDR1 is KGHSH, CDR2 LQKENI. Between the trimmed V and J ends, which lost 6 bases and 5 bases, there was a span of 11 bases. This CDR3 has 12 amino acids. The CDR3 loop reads CASSLQGNEQYF. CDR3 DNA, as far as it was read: TGTGCCAGCTCGCTCCAGGGGAACGAG.

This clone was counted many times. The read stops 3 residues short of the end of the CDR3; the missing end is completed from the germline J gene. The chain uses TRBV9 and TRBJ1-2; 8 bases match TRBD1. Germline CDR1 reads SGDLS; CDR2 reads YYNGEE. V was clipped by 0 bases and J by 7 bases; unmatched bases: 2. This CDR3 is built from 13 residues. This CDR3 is CASSVGTGGGYTF. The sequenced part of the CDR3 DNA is TGTGCCAGCAGCGTAGGAACAGGGGGTGGC.

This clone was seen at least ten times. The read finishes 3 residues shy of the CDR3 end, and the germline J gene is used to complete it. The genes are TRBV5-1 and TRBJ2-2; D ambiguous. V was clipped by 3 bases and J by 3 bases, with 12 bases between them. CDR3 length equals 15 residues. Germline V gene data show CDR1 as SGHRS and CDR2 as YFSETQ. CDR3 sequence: CASSSLLSDTGELFF. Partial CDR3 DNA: TGCGCCAGCAGCTCCCTCCTCAGTGACACCGGGGAG.

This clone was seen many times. CDR3 amino acids: CASSPPRRMNTEAFF. The sequenced CDR3 bases are TGTGCCAGCTCACCCCCCAGGCGTATGAACACTGAA. The chain carries TRBV18 and TRBJ1-1, with unresolved D. Read coverage stops 3 residues before the CDR3 terminus; the germline J gene supplies the remainder. The germline CDR1 and CDR2 sequences are KGHSH and LQKENI. CDR3 length: 15 residues. V was clipped by 3 bases and J by 0 bases, with 11 bases between them. The full variable domain, its missing parts supplied by reference TRBV18 and TRBJ1-1, is NAGVMQNPRHLVRRRGQEARLRCSPMKGHSHVYWYRQLPEEGLKFMVYLQKENIIDESGMPKERFSAEFPKEGPSILRIQQVVRGDSAAYFCASSPPRRMNTEAFFGQGTRLTVV.

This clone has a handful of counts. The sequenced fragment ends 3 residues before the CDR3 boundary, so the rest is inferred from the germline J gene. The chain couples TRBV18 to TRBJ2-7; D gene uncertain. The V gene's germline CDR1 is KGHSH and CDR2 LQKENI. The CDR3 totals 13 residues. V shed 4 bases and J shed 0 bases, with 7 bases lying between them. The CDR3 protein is CASSLPSSYEQYF. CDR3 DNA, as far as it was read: TGTGCCAGCTCACTTCCCAGCTCCTACGAG.

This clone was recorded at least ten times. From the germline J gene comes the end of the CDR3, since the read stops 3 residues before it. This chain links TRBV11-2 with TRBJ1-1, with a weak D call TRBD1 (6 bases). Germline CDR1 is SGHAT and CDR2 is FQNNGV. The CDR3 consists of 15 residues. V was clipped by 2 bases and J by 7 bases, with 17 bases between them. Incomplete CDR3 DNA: TGTGCCAGCAGCTTATTCGAGGACAGCTATTATGAA. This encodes CASSLFEDSYYE. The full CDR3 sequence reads CASSLFEDSYYEAFF.

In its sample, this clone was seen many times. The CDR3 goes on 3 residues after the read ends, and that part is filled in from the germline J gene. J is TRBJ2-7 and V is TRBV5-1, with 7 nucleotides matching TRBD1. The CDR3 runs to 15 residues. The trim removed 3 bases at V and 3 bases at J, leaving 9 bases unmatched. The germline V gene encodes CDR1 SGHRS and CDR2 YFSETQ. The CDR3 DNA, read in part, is TGCGCCAGCAGCTCCCGACAGGGTGTGGACTACGAG. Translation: CASSSRQGVDYE. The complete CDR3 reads CASSSRQGVDYEQYF.